One and the same sample provided the 27 T cell receptor beta chains below, sequenced in a study of OX40 agonist ivuxolimab in advanced cancers. The assay was immunoSEQ multiplex PCR, and TCRdb's table has in-frame clones only and misses some. The sample contains tens of thousands of clones, roughly 90% of which appear only once. Source: CD4+ or CD8+ T cells sorted from blood, taken in a trial of the OX40 agonist ivuxolimab. The receptors stem from an adult with an advanced solid tumor such as melanoma, head and neck, liver or kidney cancer.

The chain combines TRBV4-2 with TRBJ1-2, with D hard to call. The CDR3 totals 15 residues. The V gene lost 0 bases and the J gene lost 7 bases, with 15 bases spanning the gap. The V gene's germline CDR1 is LGHNA and CDR2 YNFKEQ. The CDR3 nucleotides are TGTGCCAGCAGCCAAGAAGCAAATTCGGGGTTTGGCTACACCTTC. This sequence encodes CASSQEANSGFGYTF.

This clone was counted only a few times. The CDR3 spells CASSLQGYTNYGYTF. In DNA form, the CDR3 reads TGTGCCAGCAGCCTACAGGGGTACACTAACTATGGCTACACCTTC. This chain uses TRBV11-2 with TRBJ1-2; 7 bases match TRBD1. The V gene's germline CDR1 is SGHAT and CDR2 FQNNGV. The trim removed 5 bases at V and 0 bases at J, leaving 6 bases unmatched. The CDR3 runs 15 residues.

The V call is TRBV11-2, the J call TRBJ2-2, with D possibly matching TRBD2 (6 bases). This CDR3 spans 15 amino acids. The V gene's germline CDR1 is SGHAT and CDR2 FQNNGV. V lost 5 bases and J 8 bases, leaving 18 bases between the germline ends. CDR3 amino acids: CASSGASATEGELFF. In DNA form, the CDR3 reads TGTGCCAGCAGCGGGGCTAGCGCGACTGAGGGGGAGCTGTTTTTT.

The V call is TRBV18, the J call TRBJ2-2, with no clear D. Trimming took 0 bases from V and 4 from J, leaving 12 bases between them. The CDR3 has 16 amino acids. In germline, CDR1 is KGHSH, CDR2 LQKENI. CDR3 sequence (DNA): TGTGCCAGCTCACCACCGTTACGGGTAACCACCGGGGAGCTGTTTTTT. This encodes CASSPPLRVTTGELFF.

The J gene is TRBJ1-1, the V gene TRBV20-1; no clear D gene. The CDR3 runs to 11 residues. Between the trimmed V and J ends, which lost 7 bases and 1 base, there was a span of 7 bases. Germline loops: CDR1 DFQATT, CDR2 SNEGSKA (reference sequence). The CDR3 region is CSGPENTEAFF. The CDR3 region has the DNA TGCAGTGGTCCGGAGAACACTGAAGCTTTCTTT.

The chain has TRBV27 and TRBJ2-1; D remains ambiguous. Germline CDR1 is MNHEY and CDR2 is SMNVEV (reference sequence). V was trimmed by 3 bases and J by 8 bases, leaving 11 bases between them. The CDR3 sequence is 13 residues long. The CDR3 loop is CASSLRMWDEQFF. The DNA of the CDR3 is TGTGCCAGCAGTTTGAGGATGTGGGATGAGCAGTTCTTC.

The V and J genes are TRBV7-9 and TRBJ2-6; 7 bases fit TRBD1. V lost 4 bases and J lost 0; bases outside the gene matches: 9. Per the germline V gene, CDR1 is SEHNR and CDR2 is FQNEAQ (reference sequence). This CDR3 is built from 18 residues. In DNA, the CDR3 is TGTGCCAGCAGCTCCAGGGGGTCCCAACTCTCTGGGGCCAACGTCCTGACTTTC. It codes for CASSSRGSQLSGANVLTF. Full variable domain (outside the CDR3, taken from reference TRBV7-9 and TRBJ2-6): DTGVSQNPRHKITKRGQNVTFRCDPISEHNRLYWYRQTLGQGPEFLTYFQNEAQLEKSRLLSDRFSAERPKGSFSTLEIQRTEQGDSAMYLCASSSRGSQLSGANVLTFGAGSRLTVL.

The chain employs TRBV5-6 and TRBJ2-3; unclear D gene. The germline V and J ends were trimmed by 4 bases and 2 bases, with 5 bases remaining between them. The CDR3 is made up of 12 amino acids. Germline loops: CDR1 SGHDT, CDR2 YYEEEE. The CDR3 region has the DNA TGTGCCAGCAGCATACCCACAGATACGCAGTATTTT. Protein product: CASSIPTDTQYF.

V usage is TRBV29-1 and J usage is TRBJ1-3; 7 bases are a match to TRBD1. The germline gives CDR1 SQVTM, CDR2 ANQGSEA. The length of the CDR3 is 11 residues. Trimming at V came to 7 bases and at J to 4 bases, leaving 1 base not matched to a gene. The CDR3 region is CSAGQGNTIYF. The DNA for the CDR3 is TGCAGCGCGGGACAGGGAAACACCATATATTTT.

The V and J genes are TRBV5-4 and TRBJ2-7; the D gene is possibly TRBD2 (6 bases). Trimming shortened V by 4 bases and J by 7 bases, and 21 bases separated the two germline ends. Per the germline V gene, CDR1 is SGHNT and CDR2 is YYREEE (reference sequence). The CDR3 sequence is 15 residues long. CDR3 sequence reads: CASSTMGLDVAEQYF. CDR3 coding DNA: TGTGCCAGCAGCACAATGGGACTTGATGTCGCGGAGCAGTACTTC.

J is TRBJ1-1 and V is TRBV19; maybe TRBD1 (5 bases). Germline V gene data show CDR1 as LNHDA and CDR2 as SQIVND (reference sequence). V was clipped by 5 bases and J by 4 bases, with 11 bases between them. The CDR3 has 13 residues. CDR3 sequence reads: CASSAGRGTEAFF. Here the CDR3 DNA reads TGTGCCAGTAGTGCTGGAAGGGGCACTGAAGCTTTCTTT.

The J gene is TRBJ2-7, the V gene TRBV5-1; possible D gene TRBD1, 5 bases. The V and J ends lost 4 bases and 7 bases respectively, with 18 bases between them. CDR1 is SGHRS, CDR2 YFSETQ, per germline. The CDR3 spans 14 residues. The CDR3 loop is CASSKTAPPREQYF. CDR3 DNA sequence: TGCGCCAGCAGCAAGACAGCTCCCCCGAGGGAGCAGTACTTC.

This chain links TRBV19 with TRBJ1-1, with D maybe TRBD1 (5 bases). Germline V gives CDR1 LNHDA, CDR2 SQIVND (reference sequence). The CDR3 spans 14 residues. V was clipped by 8 bases and J by 6 bases, with 19 bases between them. The CDR3 sequence: CASGGHKGTPEAFF. The CDR3 nucleotides read TGTGCCAGTGGCGGACATAAGGGAACCCCTGAAGCTTTCTTT.

V is TRBV5-1 and J is TRBJ1-1, with D possibly being TRBD1 (6 bases). The CDR3 extends over 14 amino acids. Looked up from germline, CDR1 is SGHRS and CDR2 is YFSETQ. The V end lost 4 bases, the J end lost 1 base, and 11 bases lay between the germline ends. The chain's CDR3 is CASSADRWNTEAFF. CDR3 coding DNA: TGCGCCAGCAGCGCCGACAGGTGGAACACTGAAGCTTTCTTT.

The chain has TRBV4-1 and TRBJ1-5; D unclear. Germline CDR1 reads MGHRA; CDR2 reads YSYEKL. CDR3 length: 17 residues. V was cut by 0 bases and J by 1 base, with 13 bases left in between. CDR3 sequence (DNA): TGCGCCAGCAGCCAAGAGGGGAGCGGTTGGAGCAATCAGCCCCAGCATTTT. Translated, it gives CASSQEGSGWSNQPQHF.

The genes are TRBV5-1 and TRBJ1-1, with 7 nucleotides matching TRBD1. The CDR3 covers 13 residues. Germline lookup yields CDR1 SGHRS and CDR2 YFSETQ. J gave up 5 bases and V 3 bases, and 4 bases lay outside the gene matches. In DNA form, the CDR3 reads TGCGCCAGCAGCTCGCAGGGGGGGACTGAAGCTTTCTTT. As protein: CASSSQGGTEAFF.

V and J are TRBV28 and TRBJ1-3; D is perhaps TRBD1 (5 bases). Germline V gives CDR1 MDHEN, CDR2 SYDVKM. CDR3 length equals 15 residues. Trimming took 7 bases from V and 3 from J, leaving 16 bases between them. In nucleotides, the CDR3 is TGTGCCAGCATAACCGGGGCCGGGGATGGAAACACCATATATTTT. Its translation: CASITGAGDGNTIYF.

V and J are TRBV7-9 and TRBJ2-2, with a possible D match to TRBD1 (5 bases). V was pared by 6 bases and J by 6 bases, with 11 bases between. The CDR3 extends over 13 amino acids. The germline V gene encodes CDR1 SEHNR and CDR2 FQNEAQ (reference sequence). The CDR3 here is CASRKGVPGELFF. The DNA for the CDR3 is TGTGCCAGCAGGAAAGGGGTTCCCGGGGAGCTGTTTTTT.

This clone was counted only a few times. The chain employs TRBV11-2 and TRBJ1-5, with D tentatively TRBD1 (5 bases). Germline V gene data show CDR1 as SGHAT and CDR2 as FQNNGV. The V and J ends lost 0 bases and 9 bases respectively, with 9 bases between them. CDR3 length: 13 amino acids. CDR3 coding DNA: TGTGCCAGCAGCTTAGACCAGGGACGGCCCCAGCATTTT. This sequence encodes CASSLDQGRPQHF.

This chain links TRBV4-1 with TRBJ1-2; the D is unclear. CDR1 is MGHRA and CDR2 is YSYEKL in the germline V gene. V was shortened by 7 bases and J by 6 bases, with 21 bases between the two germline ends. The CDR3 contains 15 residues. CDR3 residues: CASTDDETYRHGYTF. Here the CDR3 DNA reads TGCGCCAGCACCGACGACGAGACTTATCGTCATGGCTACACCTTC.

The V and J genes are TRBV18 and TRBJ2-1, with D unresolved. Germline V gene data show CDR1 as KGHSH and CDR2 as LQKENI. V was cut by 0 bases and J by 6 bases, with 9 bases left in between. The CDR3 runs 14 residues. Here the CDR3 DNA reads TGTGCCAGCTCACCACCTCAAAGTGGCAATGAGCAGTTCTTC. Protein sequence: CASSPPQSGNEQFF. The full variable domain, with the rest looked up from reference TRBV18 and TRBJ2-1, is NAGVMQNPRHLVRRRGQEARLRCSPMKGHSHVYWYRQLPEEGLKFMVYLQKENIIDESGMPKERFSAEFPKEGPSILRIQQVVRGDSAAYFCASSPPQSGNEQFFGPGTRLTVL.

This clone was found once. V and J are TRBV7-2 and TRBJ1-2, with D possibly TRBD1 on 5 matching bases. The CDR3 runs 13 residues. Per the germline V gene, CDR1 is SGHTA and CDR2 is FQGNSA. The germline V and J ends were trimmed by 3 bases and 8 bases, with 13 bases remaining between them. Written as DNA, the CDR3 is TGTGCCAGCAGCTTCCAGGGAGTCTCCGGCTACACCTTC. Amino acids: CASSFQGVSGYTF. Drawing the rest from reference TRBV7-2 and TRBJ1-2, the complete variable domain is GAGVSQSPSNKVTEKGKDVELRCDPISGHTALYWYRQSLGQGLEFLIYFQGNSAPDKSGLPSDRFSAERTGGSVSTLTIQRTQQEDSAVYLCASSFQGVSGYTFGSGTRLTVV.

The chain couples TRBV5-1 to TRBJ2-3; 13 nucleotides line up with TRBD2. J was trimmed by 2 bases and V by 4 bases; bases with no gene match: 4. Germline CDR1 is SGHRS and CDR2 is YFSETQ. The CDR3 has 16 amino acids. The CDR3 here is CASSTGLAGYTDTQYF. Here the CDR3 DNA reads TGCGCCAGCAGCACGGGACTAGCGGGATACACAGATACGCAGTATTTT.

This clone came up once. CDR3 region: CASSLSGSSTDTQYF. CDR3 nucleotides: TGTGCCAGCAGCTTAAGCGGGAGTAGCACAGATACGCAGTATTTT. The chain combines TRBV7-6 with TRBJ2-3; the match to TRBD2 covers 8 bases. CDR1 is SGHVS, CDR2 FNYEAQ, per germline. V dropped 2 bases and J dropped 0; count of bases not matched to a gene: 1. The CDR3 runs to 15 residues.

The V gene is TRBV5-1, the J gene TRBJ1-3; the D gene is possibly TRBD1 (5 bases). With 4 bases removed from V and 2 bases from J, the gap between germline ends came to 16 bases. The CDR3 extends over 16 amino acids. CDR1 SGHRS and CDR2 YFSETQ come from the germline V gene. This chain's CDR3 is CASSEEDSTTGNTIYF. CDR3 DNA: TGCGCCAGCAGCGAGGAAGACAGCACTACTGGAAACACCATATATTTT.

This chain uses TRBV7-3 with TRBJ2-3; D unresolved. Germline CDR1 and CDR2: SGHTA and FQGTGA. The CDR3 is 14 residues long. V lost 1 base and J lost 0, with 5 bases in between. This CDR3 reads CASSLMGSTDTQYF. The CDR3 region has the DNA TGTGCCAGCAGCTTAATGGGGAGCACAGATACGCAGTATTTT.

This rearrangement joins TRBV6-5 to TRBJ1-2, with TRBD1 matching 7 bases. The CDR3 is 13 residues long. Trimming at V came to 2 bases and at J to 7 bases, leaving 4 bases not matched to a gene. Germline loops: CDR1 MNHEY, CDR2 SVGAGI. The CDR3 nucleotides are TGTGCCAGCAGTTACCGACAGGGCTTTGGCTACACCTTC. Translation: CASSYRQGFGYTF.